This T cell receptor beta chain originates from a study of blood T cells in healthy people across ages. The CDR3 runs 15 residues. V was clipped by 3 bases and J by 2 bases, with 9 bases between them. Germline-derived CDR1 and CDR2 are SGHRS and YFSETQ. Next came a second PCR, run for about 7 to 12 cycles, which used a sample-barcoded 5' primer along with a J-beta primer mix. Each CDR3 protein is one row after TCRdb ran MiXCR on the 5' RACE reads. Among hundreds of thousands of distinct CDR3 sequences listed, around 50% were seen once. V usage is TRBV5-1 and J usage is TRBJ2-6, with D possibly matching TRBD1 (5 bases). The sequenced sample consisted of blood. The clonotype comes from a woman aged 80 or over in good health. CDR3 sequence reads: CASSSTEPGANVLTF. The CDR3 DNA follows: TGCGCCAGCAGCTCGACAGAACCTGGGGCCAACGTCCTGACTTTC.